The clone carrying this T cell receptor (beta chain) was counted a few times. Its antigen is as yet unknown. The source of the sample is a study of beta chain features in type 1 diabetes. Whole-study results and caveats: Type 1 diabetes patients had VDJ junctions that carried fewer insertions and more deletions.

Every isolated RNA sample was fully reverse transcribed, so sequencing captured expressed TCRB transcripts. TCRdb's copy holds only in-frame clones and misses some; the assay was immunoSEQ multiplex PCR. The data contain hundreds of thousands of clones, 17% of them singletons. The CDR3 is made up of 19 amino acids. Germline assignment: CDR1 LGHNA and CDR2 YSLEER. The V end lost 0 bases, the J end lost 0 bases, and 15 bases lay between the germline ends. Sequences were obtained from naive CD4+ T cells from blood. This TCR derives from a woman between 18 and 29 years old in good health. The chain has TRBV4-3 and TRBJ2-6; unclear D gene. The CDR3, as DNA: TGCGCCAGCAGCCAAGATAGGACGGATTTCTCCTCTGGGGCCAACGTCCTGACTTTC. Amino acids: CASSQDRTDFSSGANVLTF.